These T cell receptor beta chains were read from a single sample in a study of T-cell reconstitution after alpha-beta-depleted transplantation in children. TCRdb reprocessed the PCR reads with MiXCR, giving one entry per CDR3 protein. The sample records approximately 32,000 distinct CDR3 sequences, about 6.7% being singletons. This sample comprised peripheral blood, obtained 60 days after TCRalphabeta/CD19-depleted stem cell transplant. Receptor source: a child younger than two who had a stem cell transplant for acute myeloid leukemia, so the T cells may come from the graft donor. The CDR3 runs from the conserved cysteine through the conserved F or W. The order of the fields is J gene, clone size, V gene, D gene, CDR3 protein, CDR3 DNA. D genes are given only for firm matches. The listing skips clone size in some rows; elsewhere it reads once, few, many or a size class.

j_call: TRBJ2-7; clone_size: many; v_call: TRBV27; d_call: .; cdr3_aa: CASSLAGWSGEQYF; cdr3_nt: TGTGCCAGCAGTTTAGCAGGCTGGTCGGGGGAGCAGTACTTC
j_call: TRBJ2-1; clone_size: few; v_call: TRBV7-2; d_call: .; cdr3_aa: CASSPITIRDSRGAYNEQFF; cdr3_nt: TGTGCCAGCAGCCCTATCACTATTCGGGACTCAAGAGGGGCCTACAATGAGCAGTTCTTC
j_call: TRBJ1-5; clone_size: many; v_call: TRBV7-8; d_call: .; cdr3_aa: CASSLAGVFSNQPQHF; cdr3_nt: TGTGCCAGCAGCTTAGCAGGGGTATTTAGCAATCAGCCCCAGCATTTT
j_call: TRBJ2-3; clone_size: .; v_call: TRBV25-1; d_call: .; cdr3_aa: CASMGGMGDTQYF; cdr3_nt: TGTGCCAGCATGGGCGGGATGGGAGATACGCAGTATTTT
j_call: TRBJ2-1; clone_size: many; v_call: TRBV9; d_call: TRBD2; cdr3_aa: CASSPSGGSSYNEQFF; cdr3_nt: TGTGCCAGCAGCCCAAGTGGCGGGAGCTCCTACAATGAGCAGTTCTTC
j_call: TRBJ1-2; clone_size: many; v_call: TRBV10-2; d_call: TRBD1; cdr3_aa: CASFLGQGNYGYTF; cdr3_nt: TGCGCCAGTTTTCTTGGACAGGGTAACTATGGCTACACCTTC
j_call: TRBJ2-3; clone_size: many; v_call: TRBV5-1; d_call: TRBD1; cdr3_aa: CASTPGQVTDTQYF; cdr3_nt: TGCGCCAGCACCCCGGGACAGGTCACAGATACGCAGTATTTT
j_call: TRBJ2-7; clone_size: many; v_call: TRBV12-3/TRBV12-4; d_call: TRBD2; cdr3_aa: CASRASGSVYEQYF; cdr3_nt: TGTGCCAGCCGCGCTAGCGGGAGTGTCTACGAGCAGTACTTC
j_call: TRBJ2-1; clone_size: many; v_call: TRBV29-1; d_call: .; cdr3_aa: CSGLALNEQFF; cdr3_nt: TGCAGCGGCCTAGCGCTCAATGAGCAGTTCTTC
j_call: TRBJ2-5; clone_size: many; v_call: TRBV6-5; d_call: .; cdr3_aa: CASSYSRREGTQYF; cdr3_nt: TGTGCCAGCAGTTACTCTCGGAGGGAAGGGACCCAGTACTTC
j_call: TRBJ1-2; clone_size: many; v_call: TRBV7-9; d_call: .; cdr3_aa: CASSRQQSYGYTF; cdr3_nt: TGTGCCAGCAGTCGACAGCAATCCTATGGCTACACCTTC
j_call: TRBJ2-5; clone_size: many; v_call: TRBV28; d_call: .; cdr3_aa: CASGGRQKFEETQYF; cdr3_nt: TGTGCCAGCGGGGGCAGGCAGAAGTTCGAAGAGACCCAGTACTTC
j_call: TRBJ2-7; clone_size: many; v_call: TRBV7-9; d_call: .; cdr3_aa: CASSLRGQDEQYF; cdr3_nt: TGTGCCAGCAGCTTAAGGGGACAAGACGAGCAGTACTTC
j_call: TRBJ2-7; clone_size: many; v_call: TRBV29-1; d_call: TRBD2; cdr3_aa: CSVGLAGVGEQYF; cdr3_nt: TGCAGCGTTGGTCTAGCGGGAGTAGGGGAGCAGTACTTC
j_call: TRBJ2-6; clone_size: many; v_call: TRBV28; d_call: .; cdr3_aa: CASSRRDKHVSGANVLTF; cdr3_nt: TGTGCCAGCAGTCGCCGGGACAAGCACGTCTCTGGGGCCAACGTCCTGACTTTC
j_call: TRBJ1-1; clone_size: many; v_call: TRBV2; d_call: .; cdr3_aa: CASREFLKQGSTEAFF; cdr3_nt: TGTGCCAGCAGAGAATTTCTTAAACAGGGATCCACTGAAGCTTTCTTT
j_call: TRBJ2-7; clone_size: many; v_call: TRBV4-3; d_call: TRBD2; cdr3_aa: CASSQGTSGWWEEQYF; cdr3_nt: TGCGCCAGCAGCCAGGGGACTAGCGGGTGGTGGGAGGAGCAGTACTTC
j_call: TRBJ2-7; clone_size: few; v_call: TRBV6-5; d_call: TRBD2; cdr3_aa: CASSYASGGVYEQYF; cdr3_nt: TGTGCCAGCAGTTACGCTAGCGGGGGGGTCTACGAGCAGTACTTC
j_call: TRBJ2-7; clone_size: medium-sized; v_call: TRBV20-1; d_call: .; cdr3_aa: CSGRSRDYEQYF; cdr3_nt: TGCAGTGGCCGAAGTAGGGACTACGAGCAGTACTTC
j_call: TRBJ2-1; clone_size: many; v_call: TRBV9; d_call: TRBD2; cdr3_aa: CASSVGSGSRYEQFF; cdr3_nt: TGTGCCAGCAGCGTAGGCAGCGGGAGTCGATATGAGCAGTTCTTC
j_call: TRBJ1-1; clone_size: many; v_call: TRBV19; d_call: .; cdr3_aa: CASSTGNTEAFF; cdr3_nt: TGTGCCAGTAGTACGGGAAACACTGAAGCTTTCTTT
j_call: TRBJ1-5; clone_size: medium-sized; v_call: TRBV7-9; d_call: .; cdr3_aa: CASSLGQYSNQPQHF; cdr3_nt: TGTGCCAGCAGCCTGGGCCAGTATAGCAATCAGCCCCAGCATTTT
j_call: TRBJ2-2; clone_size: many; v_call: TRBV4-2; d_call: .; cdr3_aa: CASSQDPLPTGELFF; cdr3_nt: TGTGCCAGCAGCCAAGATCCACTTCCCACCGGGGAGCTGTTTTTT
j_call: TRBJ2-3; clone_size: many; v_call: TRBV7-2; d_call: TRBD1; cdr3_aa: CASSVGTGRSPDTQYF; cdr3_nt: TGTGCCAGCAGCGTCGGGACAGGGAGGTCCCCAGATACGCAGTATTTT
j_call: TRBJ2-1; clone_size: many; v_call: TRBV3-1; d_call: .; cdr3_aa: CASSQKGVSSYNEQFF; cdr3_nt: TGTGCCAGCAGCCAAAAAGGGGTGAGCTCCTACAATGAGCAGTTCTTC
j_call: TRBJ1-5; clone_size: many; v_call: TRBV6-5; d_call: TRBD1; cdr3_aa: CASHRTGTQPQHF; cdr3_nt: TGTGCCAGCCACCGGACAGGGACTCAGCCCCAGCATTTT
j_call: TRBJ2-2; clone_size: many; v_call: TRBV12-5; d_call: TRBD2; cdr3_aa: CASGFREGPNTGELFF; cdr3_nt: TGTGCTAGTGGTTTCAGGGAGGGGCCGAACACCGGGGAGCTGTTTTTT
j_call: TRBJ2-3; clone_size: many; v_call: TRBV7-2; d_call: TRBD2; cdr3_aa: CASSGGSFTDTQYF; cdr3_nt: TGTGCCAGCAGCGGCGGGAGTTTCACAGATACGCAGTATTTT
j_call: TRBJ2-3; clone_size: many; v_call: TRBV4-3; d_call: .; cdr3_aa: CASSQGDSRPPYF; cdr3_nt: TGCGCCAGCAGCCAAGGAGATAGTCGACCTCCGTATTTT
j_call: TRBJ1-2; clone_size: many; v_call: TRBV7-9; d_call: .; cdr3_aa: CALSGNYGYTF; cdr3_nt: TGTGCCCTGTCCGGCAACTATGGCTACACCTTC
j_call: TRBJ1-1; clone_size: many; v_call: TRBV29-1; d_call: .; cdr3_aa: CSAQGEGPEAFF; cdr3_nt: TGCAGCGCCCAAGGGGAGGGCCCTGAAGCTTTCTTT
j_call: TRBJ1-1; clone_size: medium-sized; v_call: TRBV20-1; d_call: TRBD1; cdr3_aa: CSARKESGGTEAFF; cdr3_nt: TGCAGTGCTAGAAAGGAATCAGGGGGAACTGAAGCTTTCTTT
j_call: TRBJ2-6; clone_size: many; v_call: TRBV20-1; d_call: TRBD1; cdr3_aa: CSARGQGSGANVLTF; cdr3_nt: TGCAGTGCTAGAGGACAGGGGTCTGGGGCCAACGTCCTGACTTTC
j_call: TRBJ1-2; clone_size: many; v_call: TRBV9; d_call: .; cdr3_aa: CASLPRGAQEF; cdr3_nt: TGTGCCAGCCTCCCCCGGGGGGCGCAGGAATTC
j_call: TRBJ1-1; clone_size: many; v_call: TRBV4-2; d_call: .; cdr3_aa: CASSQDRQLNTEAFF; cdr3_nt: TGTGCCAGCAGCCAAGATCGACAGTTGAACACTGAAGCTTTCTTT
j_call: TRBJ2-7; clone_size: .; v_call: TRBV29-1; d_call: .; cdr3_aa: CSVGALGEQYF; cdr3_nt: TGCAGCGTTGGCGCTCTCGGGGAGCAGTACTTC
j_call: TRBJ2-3; clone_size: many; v_call: TRBV24-1; d_call: .; cdr3_aa: CATSDLRGSTDTQYF; cdr3_nt: TGTGCCACCAGTGATTTACGAGGGAGCACAGATACGCAGTATTTT
j_call: TRBJ1-1; clone_size: many; v_call: TRBV30; d_call: .; cdr3_aa: CAWRLQGIEAFF; cdr3_nt: TGTGCCTGGAGGTTACAGGGAATTGAAGCTTTCTTT
j_call: TRBJ2-7; clone_size: large; v_call: TRBV20-1; d_call: .; cdr3_aa: CSAFGNREQYF; cdr3_nt: TGCAGTGCCTTTGGAAATCGCGAGCAGTACTTC
j_call: TRBJ1-5; clone_size: many; v_call: TRBV6-4; d_call: TRBD1; cdr3_aa: CASSDYRDRDQPQHF; cdr3_nt: TGTGCCAGCAGTGACTATCGGGACAGGGATCAGCCCCAGCATTTT
j_call: TRBJ2-7; clone_size: many; v_call: TRBV6-5; d_call: .; cdr3_aa: CASSYSIVGRSYEQYF; cdr3_nt: TGTGCCAGCAGTTACTCGATCGTGGGCAGATCCTACGAGCAGTACTTC
j_call: TRBJ2-3; clone_size: many; v_call: TRBV11-2; d_call: .; cdr3_aa: CASSLGSSNTDTQYF; cdr3_nt: TGTGCCAGCAGCTTGGGCAGCTCGAACACAGATACGCAGTATTTT
j_call: TRBJ2-7; clone_size: many; v_call: TRBV28; d_call: TRBD2; cdr3_aa: CASSLRSLAGASYEQYF; cdr3_nt: TGTGCCAGCAGTTTAAGGTCGCTAGCGGGAGCTTCTTACGAGCAGTACTTC
j_call: TRBJ2-1; clone_size: many; v_call: TRBV27; d_call: TRBD2; cdr3_aa: CASSRLAGHNEQFF; cdr3_nt: TGTGCCAGCAGTCGGCTAGCGGGCCACAATGAGCAGTTCTTC
j_call: TRBJ2-4; clone_size: many; v_call: TRBV7-8; d_call: TRBD2; cdr3_aa: CASSQGGELAKNIQYF; cdr3_nt: TGTGCCAGCAGCCAGGGAGGGGAACTAGCCAAAAACATTCAGTACTTC
j_call: TRBJ2-7; clone_size: many; v_call: TRBV6-5; d_call: .; cdr3_aa: CASSYSYRDFSSYEQYF; cdr3_nt: TGTGCCAGCAGTTACTCTTACCGGGACTTTTCGTCCTACGAGCAGTACTTC
j_call: TRBJ2-7; clone_size: many; v_call: TRBV6-2/TRBV6-3; d_call: .; cdr3_aa: CASSYLLQDTPSFYEQYF; cdr3_nt: TGTGCCAGCAGTTACCTACTTCAGGACACCCCCTCCTTTTACGAGCAGTACTTC
j_call: TRBJ2-3; clone_size: many; v_call: TRBV12-3/TRBV12-4; d_call: .; cdr3_aa: CASSEAVDTQYF; cdr3_nt: TGTGCCAGCAGCGAAGCGGTGGATACGCAGTATTTT
j_call: TRBJ1-5; clone_size: many; v_call: TRBV29-1; d_call: .; cdr3_aa: CSAGGDKGHF; cdr3_nt: TGCAGCGCGGGTGGAGATAAGGGGCATTTT
j_call: TRBJ2-1; clone_size: many; v_call: TRBV11-2; d_call: TRBD1; cdr3_aa: CASSLVYRGNEQFF; cdr3_nt: TGTGCCAGCAGCTTAGTGTACAGGGGTAATGAGCAGTTCTTC
j_call: TRBJ2-5; clone_size: many; v_call: TRBV18; d_call: .; cdr3_aa: CASSPVDGTQETQYF; cdr3_nt: TGTGCCAGCTCACCCGTGGACGGAACTCAAGAGACCCAGTACTTC
j_call: TRBJ2-7; clone_size: .; v_call: TRBV12-3/TRBV12-4; d_call: TRBD1; cdr3_aa: CASSARDRGLYEQYF; cdr3_nt: TGTGCCAGCAGCGCCCGGGACAGGGGGCTCTACGAGCAGTACTTC
j_call: TRBJ1-1; clone_size: many; v_call: TRBV10-3; d_call: TRBD1; cdr3_aa: CAITETGAQEAFF; cdr3_nt: TGTGCCATCACCGAAACAGGGGCCCAAGAAGCTTTCTTT
j_call: TRBJ2-1; clone_size: many; v_call: TRBV6-2/TRBV6-3; d_call: .; cdr3_aa: CASSHNYNEQFF; cdr3_nt: TGTGCCAGCAGCCACAACTACAATGAGCAGTTCTTC
j_call: TRBJ2-7; clone_size: many; v_call: TRBV7-9; d_call: .; cdr3_aa: CASSANPYEQYF; cdr3_nt: TGTGCCAGCAGCGCCAACCCCTACGAGCAGTACTTC
j_call: TRBJ1-1; clone_size: many; v_call: TRBV4-1; d_call: TRBD1; cdr3_aa: CASSRRDRTNTEAFF; cdr3_nt: TGCGCCAGCAGCCGAAGGGACAGAACCAACACTGAAGCTTTCTTT
j_call: TRBJ2-5; clone_size: many; v_call: TRBV4-3; d_call: .; cdr3_aa: CASSQDQTLEETQYF; cdr3_nt: TGCGCCAGCAGCCAAGATCAAACTTTGGAAGAGACCCAGTACTTC